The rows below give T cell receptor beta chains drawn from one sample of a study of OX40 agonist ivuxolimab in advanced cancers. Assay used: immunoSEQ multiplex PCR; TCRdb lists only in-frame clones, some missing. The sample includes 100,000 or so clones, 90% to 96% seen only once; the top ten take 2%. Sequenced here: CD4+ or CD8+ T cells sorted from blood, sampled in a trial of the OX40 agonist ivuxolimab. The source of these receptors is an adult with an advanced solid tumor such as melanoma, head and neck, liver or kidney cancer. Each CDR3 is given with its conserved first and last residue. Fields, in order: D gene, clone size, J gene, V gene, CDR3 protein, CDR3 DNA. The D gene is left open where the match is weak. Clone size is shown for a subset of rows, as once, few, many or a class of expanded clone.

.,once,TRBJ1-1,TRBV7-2,CASSLLNTEAFF,TGTGCCAGCAGCTTATTAAACACTGAAGCTTTCTTT
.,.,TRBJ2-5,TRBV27,CASSLRIGETQYF,TGTGCCAGCAGTTTAAGGATCGGGGAGACCCAGTACTTC
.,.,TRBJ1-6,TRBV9,CASSTEGYNSPLHF,TGTGCCAGCTCGACCGAGGGTTATAATTCACCCCTCCACTTT
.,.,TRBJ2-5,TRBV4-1,CASSQDPTSRSGETQYF,TGCGCCAGCAGCCAAGATCCGACATCCCGTTCTGGAGAGACCCAGTACTTC
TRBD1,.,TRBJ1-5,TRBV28,CASSSLTGSNQPQHF,TGTGCCAGCAGTTCCCTGACAGGGAGCAATCAGCCCCAGCATTTT
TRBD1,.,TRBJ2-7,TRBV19,CASSQVPGQGSCEQYF,TGTGCCAGTAGCCAAGTACCGGGACAGGGCTCCTGCGAGCAGTACTTC
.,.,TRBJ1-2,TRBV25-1,CASSEQGRELYGYTF,TGTGCCAGCAGTGAACAGGGGAGGGAGTTGTATGGCTACACCTTC
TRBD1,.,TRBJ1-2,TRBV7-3,CASSIQGAGGSIYGYTF,TGTGCCAGCAGCATCCAGGGAGCAGGGGGCTCTATCTATGGCTACACCTTC
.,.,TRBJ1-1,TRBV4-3,CASSQSLNTEAFF,TGCGCCAGCAGCCAGTCACTGAACACTGAAGCTTTCTTT
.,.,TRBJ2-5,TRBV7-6,CASRDGETQYF,TGTGCCAGCAGAGACGGGGAGACCCAGTACTTC
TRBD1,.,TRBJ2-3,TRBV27,CASSTGQGTDTQYF,TGTGCCAGCAGTACGGGACAGGGGACAGATACGCAGTATTTT
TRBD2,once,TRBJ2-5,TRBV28,CASNTGGTQYF,TGTGCCAGCAATACGGGGGGGACCCAGTACTTC
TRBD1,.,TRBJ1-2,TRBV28,CASSQGASRGNYGYTF,TGTGCCAGCAGTCAGGGGGCGAGTCGAGGCAACTATGGCTACACCTTC
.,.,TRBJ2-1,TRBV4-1,CASSQTDSSYNEQFF,TGCGCCAGCAGCCAAACAGACTCTTCCTACAATGAGCAGTTCTTC
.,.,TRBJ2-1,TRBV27,CASSPSGASYNEQFF,TGTGCCAGCAGTCCTTCGGGGGCCTCCTACAATGAGCAGTTCTTC
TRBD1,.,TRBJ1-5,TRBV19,CASSIGQGAWQPQHF,TGTGCCAGTAGTATAGGACAGGGGGCTTGGCAGCCCCAGCATTTT
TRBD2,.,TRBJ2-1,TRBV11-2,CASSLASGVYNEQFF,TGTGCCAGCAGCTTAGCTAGCGGGGTCTACAATGAGCAGTTCTTC
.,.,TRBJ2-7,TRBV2,CASSERVSSYEQYF,TGTGCCAGCAGTGAACGGGTTTCCTCCTACGAGCAGTACTTC
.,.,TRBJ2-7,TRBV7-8,CASSGTLTYEQYF,TGTGCCAGCAGTGGGACTCTCACCTACGAGCAGTACTTC
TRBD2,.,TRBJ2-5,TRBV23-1,CASETLLAGVRQETQYF,TGCGCCAGTGAGACCCTGCTAGCGGGGGTTAGACAAGAGACCCAGTACTTC
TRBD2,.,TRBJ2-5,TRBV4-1,CASSIPSGQGETQYF,TGCGCCAGCAGTATCCCTAGCGGGCAGGGGGAGACCCAGTACTTC
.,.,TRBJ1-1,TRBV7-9,CASSIRTPRGTEAFF,TGTGCCAGCAGCATCCGGACCCCCAGGGGCACTGAAGCTTTCTTT
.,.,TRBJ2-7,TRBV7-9,CASSPPLKGSKEQYF,TGTGCCAGCAGCCCCCCCCTGAAGGGGAGCAAGGAGCAGTACTTC
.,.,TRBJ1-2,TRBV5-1,CASSLAIETRIDYGYTF,TGCGCCAGCAGCTTGGCTATCGAGACCCGAATAGACTATGGCTACACCTTC
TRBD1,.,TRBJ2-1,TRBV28,CASSLGTGLYNEQFF,TGTGCCAGCAGTCTAGGGACAGGACTATACAATGAGCAGTTCTTC
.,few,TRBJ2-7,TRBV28,CASKVGGSYEQYF,TGTGCCAGCAAGGTGGGGGGCTCCTACGAGCAGTACTTC
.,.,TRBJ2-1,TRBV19,CASTQTGGNSYNEQFF,TGTGCCAGTACCCAGACAGGCGGAAACTCCTACAATGAGCAGTTCTTC
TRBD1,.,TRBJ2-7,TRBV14,CASSRQGSGYEQYF,TGTGCCAGCAGCCGACAGGGGAGTGGCTACGAGCAGTACTTC
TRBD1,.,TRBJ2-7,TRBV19,CASSSGTGSYEQYF,TGTGCCAGTAGTAGCGGGACAGGGTCCTACGAGCAGTACTTC
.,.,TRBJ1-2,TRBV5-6,CASSLIDPSSYGYTF,TGTGCCAGCAGCTTGATAGACCCCTCCTCATATGGCTACACCTTC
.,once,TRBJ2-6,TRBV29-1,CSVEERDSGANVLTF,TGCAGCGTTGAAGAAAGAGACTCTGGGGCCAACGTCCTGACTTTC
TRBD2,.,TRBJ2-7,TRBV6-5,CSAGLAGAYEQYF,TGTTCCGCCGGACTAGCGGGAGCCTACGAGCAGTACTTC
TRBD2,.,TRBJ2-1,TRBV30,CAWSHSGGAAEQFF,TGTGCCTGGTCACATAGCGGGGGGGCCGCTGAGCAGTTCTTC